A single sample gave rise to the 27 T cell receptor beta chains below, sequenced in a study of regulatory T cells in long-lasting Graves disease. Specified time point: persistent/refractory GD, antithyroid drugs over 5 years with positive TRAb. RNA isolated from PBMCs was used to make the TCR library. Construction of TCR beta libraries relied on iRepertoire HTBI primers and on Arm-PCR targeting CDR3 regions. One entry per CDR3 protein results from TCRdb running MiXCR on the multiplex PCR reads. The table includes hundreds of thousands of distinct CDR3 sequences, about 32% detected once. Sequenced here: peripheral blood mononuclear cells (PBMCs), sampled when the disease was refractory, from a patient treated with antithyroid drugs. Receptors were obtained from a female donor with Graves disease.

This clonotype occurred a few times. The chain uses TRBV5-1 and TRBJ1-1; perhaps TRBD1 as D (5 bases). This CDR3 spans 17 amino acids. Germline CDR1 is SGHRS and CDR2 is YFSETQ. Trimming removed 7 bases from V and 0 bases from J, with 22 bases in between. The DNA for the CDR3 is TGCGCCAGCTCTCGGCAGGGACTTTCCCTCATGAACACTGAAGCTTTCTTT. Its protein is CASSRQGLSLMNTEAFF.

This clonotype was counted a few times. The rearrangement links TRBV5-1 to TRBJ1-1, with 9 bases lining up with TRBD1. Germline CDR1 SGHRS, CDR2 YFSETQ. V lost 2 bases, J lost 7 bases, and 6 bases stayed unmatched. The CDR3 totals 14 residues. The DNA of the CDR3 is TGCGCCAGCAGCTTACCGGACAGGGGATATGAAGCTTTCTTT. Translation: CASSLPDRGYEAFF.

V and J are TRBV19 and TRBJ1-1; the D is unclear. The CDR3 is 13 residues long. The germline CDR1 and CDR2 sequences are LNHDA and SQIVND (reference sequence). Trimming took off 7 bases at V and 2 bases at J, with 11 bases between the two ends. The CDR3 bases are TGTGCCAGTATGGCCCGGGGAAACACTGAAGCTTTCTTT. Protein: CASMARGNTEAFF.

V usage is TRBV3-1 and J usage is TRBJ1-1; D uncertain. The V end was cut by 1 base, the J end by 1 base, with 10 bases between. CDR1 and CDR2 (germline): LGHDT, YNNKEL (reference sequence). The length of the CDR3 is 15 residues. The CDR3 loop reads CASSQALLENTEAFF. The CDR3 region has the DNA TGTGCCAGCAGCCAAGCATTGCTAGAGAACACTGAAGCTTTCTTT.

This clonotype was counted only a few times. CDR3 nucleotides: TGTGCCAGCAGTACTGATCCTTCACCCCTCCACTTT. This sequence encodes CASSTDPSPLHF. The rearrangement uses TRBV6-1 and TRBJ1-6; D ambiguous. Germline CDR1 and CDR2: MNHNS and SASEGT. CDR3 length: 12 residues. Trimming stripped 5 bases from V and 9 bases from J, with 8 bases between.

The chain recombines TRBV6-5 with TRBJ2-7, with 11 bases that match TRBD1. Germline V gives CDR1 MNHEY, CDR2 SVGAGI. Trimming cost V 0 bases and J 5 bases; bases outside gene matches: 3. This CDR3 comprises 15 residues. CDR3 sequence reads: CASSYSGTGGHEQYF. The DNA of the CDR3 is TGTGCCAGCAGTTACTCGGGGACAGGGGGTCACGAGCAGTACTTC.

CDR3 DNA sequence: TGCAGCGTAGCCGGACAGACGAACACTGAAGCTTTCTTT. This encodes CSVAGQTNTEAFF. This sequence joins TRBV29-1 and TRBJ1-1; D perhaps matches TRBD1 (6 bases). The CDR3 totals 13 residues. With 6 bases removed from V and 1 base from J, the gap between germline ends came to 12 bases. Per germline, CDR1 SQVTM and CDR2 ANQGSEA.

This clonotype was counted ten times or more. The chain is built from TRBV11-2 and TRBJ2-7; tentatively, D is TRBD1 or TRBD2 (5 bases each). Trimming pared 8 bases from V and 0 bases from J, leaving 8 bases between. The germline CDR1 and CDR2 sequences are SGHAT and FQNNGV. CDR3 length equals 12 residues. CDR3 sequence: CASRDASYEQYF. The CDR3 DNA is TGTGCCAGCCGGGACGCCTCCTACGAGCAGTACTTC.

This clonotype was seen only once. This chain links TRBV6-1 with TRBJ1-3; a weak D match, TRBD1 (5 bases). The CDR3 contains 15 residues. V lost 2 bases to trimming and J lost 2 bases, with 10 bases between them. Germline-derived CDR1 and CDR2 are MNHNS and SASEGT. DNA for the CDR3: TGTGCCAGCAGTGAAATGGGGACCACTGGAAACACCATATATTTT. Translation: CASSEMGTTGNTIYF.

The rearrangement uses TRBV6-1 and TRBJ2-7; the D gene is possibly TRBD2 (6 bases). Trimming took 3 bases from V and 5 from J, leaving 14 bases between them. The CDR3 totals 14 residues. The germline gives CDR1 MNHNS, CDR2 SASEGT. In DNA, the CDR3 is TGTGCCAGCAGTGACCGGGACTCGGACCACGAGCAGTACTTC. Its protein product is CASSDRDSDHEQYF.

At least ten counts were recorded for this clonotype. This chain connects TRBV15 to TRBJ2-7; 10 bases fit TRBD2. CDR3 size: 16 residues. Germline V CDR1 and CDR2: LNHNV, YYDKDF (reference sequence). The ends lost 0 bases at V and 4 bases at J; junction bases unmatched: 6. CDR3 DNA: TGTGCCACCAGCAGAGATCTGGCTAGCGGGAGTTACGAGCAGTACTTC. The encoded protein is CATSRDLASGSYEQYF.

This clonotype was detected ten times or more. The V gene is TRBV28, the J gene TRBJ2-5, with D possibly TRBD2 on 6 matching bases. Trimming stripped 6 bases from V and 5 bases from J, with 19 bases between. The CDR3 sequence is 15 residues long. CDR1 and CDR2 (germline): MDHEN, SYDVKM. CDR3 in amino acids: CASSLNRDGGETQYF. The CDR3, as DNA: TGTGCCAGCAGCCTGAACCGGGACGGAGGGGAGACCCAGTACTTC.

In its sample, this clonotype was seen a few times. V is TRBV19 and J is TRBJ2-2; 8 bases align to TRBD2. J was trimmed by 6 bases and V by 3 bases; bases with no gene match: 12. CDR3 size: 17 residues. Germline V lookup: CDR1 LNHDA, CDR2 SQIVND (reference sequence). Here the CDR3 reads CASSILIERELSGELFF. CDR3 in DNA: TGTGCCAGTAGTATCTTAATCGAGCGGGAGTTGTCCGGGGAGCTGTTTTTT.

This clonotype was counted between two and nine times. This chain joins TRBV11-2 and TRBJ1-5; D may be TRBD1 (5 bases). Germline-derived CDR1 and CDR2 are SGHAT and FQNNGV. The length of the CDR3 is 16 residues. Deletions cut 5 bases from V and 4 bases from J, with 18 bases between. CDR3 residues: CASSGVSGGPNQPQHF. The DNA for the CDR3 is TGTGCCAGCAGCGGCGTCAGTGGGGGTCCGAATCAGCCCCAGCATTTT. The variable domain in full, completed from reference TRBV11-2 and TRBJ1-5, reads EAGVAQSPRYKIIEKRQSVAFWCNPISGHATLYWYQQILGQGPKLLIQFQNNGVVDDSQLPKDRFSAERLKGVDSTLKIQPAKLEDSAVYLCASSGVSGGPNQPQHFGDGTRLSIL.

The rearrangement joins TRBV19 to TRBJ1-2; 7 positions agree with TRBD1. CDR1 LNHDA and CDR2 SQIVND come from the germline V gene (reference sequence). Losses at the gene ends were 9 bases for V and 1 base for J; bases not matched to a gene: 5. The CDR3 sequence is 13 residues long. As DNA, the CDR3 is TGTGCCAGCAGGGACAGCCTTAACTATGGCTACACCTTC. Translating gives CASRDSLNYGYTF.

The chain employs TRBV13 and TRBJ2-3; perhaps TRBD2 as D (6 bases). V lost 7 bases and J lost 4, with 18 bases in between. Germline lookup yields CDR1 PRHDT and CDR2 FYEKMQ (reference sequence). There are 15 residues in the CDR3. The CDR3 region is CASTPTVAGPDTQYF. Written as DNA, the CDR3 is TGTGCCAGCACCCCTACGGTGGCGGGACCAGATACGCAGTATTTT.

Worth noting for this clonotype: A read error is possible here, since a much larger clone lies one base away. The V gene is TRBV28, the J gene TRBJ1-1; possibly TRBD1 for D (5 bases). The length of the CDR3 is 11 residues. Trimming pared 10 bases from V and 6 bases from J, leaving 12 bases between. Germline CDR1 reads MDHEN; CDR2 reads SYDVKM. This CDR3 is CAIISGPEAFF. In DNA form, the CDR3 reads TGTGCCATCATATCAGGGCCTGAAGCTTTCTTT.

There are a few counts of this clonotype. The rearrangement links TRBV30 to TRBJ1-2; D is perhaps TRBD1 (5 bases). Per germline, CDR1 GTSNPN and CDR2 SVGIG (reference sequence). This CDR3 comprises 13 residues. The CDR3 spells CAHPGASNYGYTF. In DNA, the CDR3 is TGTGCTCATCCCGGGGCTTCTAACTATGGCTACACCTTC.

The chain recombines TRBV20-1 with TRBJ2-7, with a tentative D call TRBD1 (6 bases). V gave up 1 base and J gave up 1 base, with 8 bases separating them. CDR3 length: 13 residues. Looked up from germline, CDR1 is DFQATT and CDR2 is SNEGSKA (reference sequence). CDR3 coding DNA: TGCAGTGCTAGAGGGACAGCTTCCTACGAGCAGTACTTC. It codes for CSARGTASYEQYF.

This clonotype showed up just a few times. The chain carries TRBV5-1 and TRBJ1-1, with D unclear. Trimming left V 4 bases short and J 4 bases short, with 11 bases between. The CDR3 length is 13 residues. The germline CDR1 and CDR2 sequences are SGHRS and YFSETQ. This chain's CDR3 is CASSPDLFTEAFF. The CDR3 region has the DNA TGCGCCAGCAGCCCAGACTTGTTCACTGAAGCTTTCTTT.

This clonotype was counted only a few times. The chain has TRBV30 and TRBJ1-6; D not certain. The V end lost 5 bases, the J end lost 4 bases, and 6 bases lay between the germline ends. CDR1 GTSNPN and CDR2 SVGIG come from the germline V gene (reference sequence). The CDR3 totals 12 residues. The CDR3 loop is CAWDGYNSPLHF. The CDR3 DNA is TGTGCCTGGGACGGGTATAATTCACCCCTCCACTTT.

This clonotype has just a few counts. The V and J genes are TRBV6-1 and TRBJ2-2; the match to TRBD2 covers 12 bases. The CDR3 runs 19 residues. V lost 5 bases to trimming and J lost 1 base; unmatched junction nucleotides: 11. Germline CDR1 is MNHNS and CDR2 is SASEGT. The DNA for the CDR3 is TGTGCCAGCAGTATGACTCGACTAGCGGGAGCCGAGAACACCGGGGAGCTGTTTTTT. It codes for CASSMTRLAGAENTGELFF.

This rearrangement joins TRBV6-1 to TRBJ1-3, with 8 bases aligning to TRBD1. Germline V gene sequence: CDR1 MNHNS, CDR2 SASEGT. J was trimmed by 2 bases and V by 7 bases; bases with no gene match: 10. The CDR3 runs 16 residues. The CDR3 region is CASTDRGSRTGNTIYF. The CDR3, as DNA: TGTGCCAGCACCGACAGGGGTTCGAGAACTGGAAACACCATATATTTT.

This clonotype was observed a few times. V usage is TRBV20-1 and J usage is TRBJ1-4; maybe TRBD1 (5 bases). Germline V lookup: CDR1 DFQATT, CDR2 SNEGSKA (reference sequence). V was shortened by 0 bases and J by 5 bases, with 13 bases between the two germline ends. This CDR3 contains 15 residues. The CDR3 sequence is CSARDVVGRNEKLFF. The CDR3 region has the DNA TGCAGTGCTAGAGATGTGGTGGGGCGAAATGAAAAACTGTTTTTT.

V gene TRBV11-2 combines with J gene TRBJ1-2, with a possible D match to TRBD1 (5 bases). Deletions cut 2 bases from V and 3 bases from J, with 13 bases between. CDR1 and CDR2 from the germline V gene are SGHAT and FQNNGV. This CDR3 has 15 residues. In nucleotides, the CDR3 is TGTGCCAGCAGCTTACCCGGGACGTTCTACTATGGCTACACCTTC. As protein: CASSLPGTFYYGYTF. Filled out from reference TRBV11-2 and TRBJ1-2, the complete variable domain reads EAGVAQSPRYKIIEKRQSVAFWCNPISGHATLYWYQQILGQGPKLLIQFQNNGVVDDSQLPKDRFSAERLKGVDSTLKIQPAKLEDSAVYLCASSLPGTFYYGYTFGSGTRLTVV.

The chain combines TRBV20-1 with TRBJ1-1; D remains ambiguous. The CDR3 has 11 residues. The germline gives CDR1 DFQATT, CDR2 SNEGSKA (reference sequence). V was shortened by 6 bases and J by 7 bases, with 12 bases between the two germline ends. CDR3: CSAQPRDEAFF. CDR3 nucleotide sequence: TGCAGTGCCCAACCTCGGGATGAAGCTTTCTTT.

This clonotype has at least ten counts. The gene calls are TRBV12-3 or TRBV12-4 and TRBJ2-2; perhaps TRBD2 as D (6 bases). Trimming cost V 1 base and J 5 bases, with 11 bases left between them. The CDR3 runs to 15 residues. DNA of the CDR3: TGTGCCAGCAGTTTAGGAAACCGGGGGACCGGGGAGCTGTTTTTT. Translated, it gives CASSLGNRGTGELFF.